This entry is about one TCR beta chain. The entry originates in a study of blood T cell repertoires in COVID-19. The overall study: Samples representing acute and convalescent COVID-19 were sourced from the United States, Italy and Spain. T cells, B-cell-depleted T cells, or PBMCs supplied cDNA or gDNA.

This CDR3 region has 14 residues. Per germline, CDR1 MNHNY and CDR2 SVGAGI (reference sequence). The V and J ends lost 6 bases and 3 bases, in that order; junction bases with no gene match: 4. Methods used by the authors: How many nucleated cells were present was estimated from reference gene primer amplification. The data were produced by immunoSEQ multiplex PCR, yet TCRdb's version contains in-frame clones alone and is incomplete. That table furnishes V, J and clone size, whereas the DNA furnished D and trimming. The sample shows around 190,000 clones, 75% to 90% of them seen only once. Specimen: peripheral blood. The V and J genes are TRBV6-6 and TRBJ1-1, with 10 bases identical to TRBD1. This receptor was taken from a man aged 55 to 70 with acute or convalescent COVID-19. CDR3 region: CASSRDRGDTEAFF. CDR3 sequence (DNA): TGTGCCAGCAGCCGGGACAGGGGTGACACTGAAGCTTTCTTT.